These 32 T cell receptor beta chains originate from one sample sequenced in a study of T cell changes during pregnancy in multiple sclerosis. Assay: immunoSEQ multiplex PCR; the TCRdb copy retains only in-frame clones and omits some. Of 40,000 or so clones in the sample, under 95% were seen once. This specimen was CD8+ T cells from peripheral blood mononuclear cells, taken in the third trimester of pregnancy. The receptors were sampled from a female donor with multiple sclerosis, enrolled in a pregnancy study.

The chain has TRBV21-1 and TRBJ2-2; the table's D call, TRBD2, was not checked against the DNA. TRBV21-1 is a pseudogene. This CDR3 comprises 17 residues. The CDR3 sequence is CASSKGGEVMNTGELFF. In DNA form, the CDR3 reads TGTGCCAGCAGCAAAGGGGGGGAGGTCATGAACACCGGGGAGCTGTTTTTT.

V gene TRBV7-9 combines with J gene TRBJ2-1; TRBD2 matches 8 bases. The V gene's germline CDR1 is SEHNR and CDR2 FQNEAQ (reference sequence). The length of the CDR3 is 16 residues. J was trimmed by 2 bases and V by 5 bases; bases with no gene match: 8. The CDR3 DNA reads TGTGCCAGCAGCCATCTACGGGAGGGCCCCTACAATGAGCAGTTCTTC. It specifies CASSHLREGPYNEQFF.

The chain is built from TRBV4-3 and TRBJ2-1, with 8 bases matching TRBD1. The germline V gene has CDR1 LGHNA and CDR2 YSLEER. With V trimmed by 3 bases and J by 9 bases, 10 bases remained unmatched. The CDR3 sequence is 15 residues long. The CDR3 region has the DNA TGCGCCAGCAGCCACTCCGGACAGGGATCAAGTGAGCAGTTCTTC. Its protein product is CASSHSGQGSSEQFF.

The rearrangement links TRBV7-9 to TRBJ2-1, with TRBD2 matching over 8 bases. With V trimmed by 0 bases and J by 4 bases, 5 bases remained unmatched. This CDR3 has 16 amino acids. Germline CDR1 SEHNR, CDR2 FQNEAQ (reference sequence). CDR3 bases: TGTGCCAGCAGCTTAGCGCTTAGCGGGATATACAATGAGCAGTTCTTC. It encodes CASSLALSGIYNEQFF.

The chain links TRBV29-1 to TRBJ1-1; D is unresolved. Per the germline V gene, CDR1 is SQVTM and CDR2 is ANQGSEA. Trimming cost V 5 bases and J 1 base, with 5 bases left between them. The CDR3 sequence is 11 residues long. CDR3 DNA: TGCAGCGTTACAGAGAACACTGAAGCTTTCTTT. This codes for CSVTENTEAFF.

The CDR3 region has the DNA TGTGCCAGTAGTATAGGTAGCGGGATCTCCTACGAGCAGTACTTC. Protein: CASSIGSGISYEQYF. The chain employs TRBV19 and TRBJ2-7, with 8 bases identical to TRBD2. This CDR3 is 15 amino acids long. Germline V lookup: CDR1 LNHDA, CDR2 SQIVND (reference sequence). J lost 0 bases, V lost 1 base, and 2 bases had no gene match.

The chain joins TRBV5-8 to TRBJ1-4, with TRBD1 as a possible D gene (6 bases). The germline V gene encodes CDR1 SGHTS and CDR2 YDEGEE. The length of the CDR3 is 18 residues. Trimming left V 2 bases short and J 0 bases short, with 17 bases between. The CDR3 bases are TGTGCCAGCAGCTTCTCGATTCCTCAGGGGCCAACTAATGAAAAACTGTTTTTT. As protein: CASSFSIPQGPTNEKLFF.

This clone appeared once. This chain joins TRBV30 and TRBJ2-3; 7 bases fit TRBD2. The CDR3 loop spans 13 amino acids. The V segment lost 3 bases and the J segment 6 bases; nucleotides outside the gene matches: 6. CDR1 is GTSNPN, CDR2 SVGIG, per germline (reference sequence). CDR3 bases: TGTGCCTGGAGCGACGGGAGGTCGGATACGCAGTATTTT. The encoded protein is CAWSDGRSDTQYF.

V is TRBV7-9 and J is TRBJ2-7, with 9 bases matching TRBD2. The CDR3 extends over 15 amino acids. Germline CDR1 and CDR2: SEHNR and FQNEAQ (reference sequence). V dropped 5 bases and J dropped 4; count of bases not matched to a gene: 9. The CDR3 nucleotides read TGTGCCAGCAGCCCCCCCGTAGCGGGAGCTTACGAGCAGTACTTC. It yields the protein CASSPPVAGAYEQYF.

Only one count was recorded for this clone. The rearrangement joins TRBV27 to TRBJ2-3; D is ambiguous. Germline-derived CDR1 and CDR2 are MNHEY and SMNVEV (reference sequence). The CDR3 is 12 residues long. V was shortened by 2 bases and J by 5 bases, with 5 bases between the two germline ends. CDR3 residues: CASSLGRDTQYF. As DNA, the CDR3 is TGTGCCAGCAGTTTAGGTAGAGATACGCAGTATTTT.

CDR3 sequence: CSVLGQGATGYTF. The CDR3 DNA reads as TGCAGCGTTCTGGGACAGGGGGCAACTGGCTACACCTTC. The chain combines TRBV29-1 with TRBJ1-2, with 12 bases identical to TRBD1. Germline loops: CDR1 SQVTM, CDR2 ANQGSEA. The CDR3 covers 13 residues. The V gene end was trimmed by 5 bases and the J gene end by 7 bases; junction bases not matched to a gene: 5.

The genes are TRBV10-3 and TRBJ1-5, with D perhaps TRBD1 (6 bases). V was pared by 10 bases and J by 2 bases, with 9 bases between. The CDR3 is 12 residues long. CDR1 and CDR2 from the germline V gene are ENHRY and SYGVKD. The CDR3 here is CATRTGNQPQHF. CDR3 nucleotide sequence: TGTGCCACGCGGACAGGCAATCAGCCCCAGCATTTT.

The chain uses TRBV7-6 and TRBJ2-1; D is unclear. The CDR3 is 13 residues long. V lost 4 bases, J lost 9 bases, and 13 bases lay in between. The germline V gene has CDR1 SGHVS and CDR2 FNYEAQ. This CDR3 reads CASSSSASIEQFF. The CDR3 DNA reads TGTGCCAGCAGCTCGTCCGCTAGTATTGAGCAGTTCTTC.

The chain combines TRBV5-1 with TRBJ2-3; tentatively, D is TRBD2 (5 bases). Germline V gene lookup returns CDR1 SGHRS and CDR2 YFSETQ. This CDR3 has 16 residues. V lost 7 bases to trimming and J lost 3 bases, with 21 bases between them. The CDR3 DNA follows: TGCGCCAGCGCACCCTTCGTGGGAGAGCAAACAGATACGCAGTATTTT. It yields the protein CASAPFVGEQTDTQYF.

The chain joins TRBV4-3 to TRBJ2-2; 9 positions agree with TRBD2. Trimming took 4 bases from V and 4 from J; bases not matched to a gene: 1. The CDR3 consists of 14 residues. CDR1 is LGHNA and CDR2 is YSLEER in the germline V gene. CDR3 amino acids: CASSLSGSTGELFF. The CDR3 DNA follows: TGCGCCAGCAGCCTTAGCGGGAGCACCGGGGAGCTGTTTTTT.

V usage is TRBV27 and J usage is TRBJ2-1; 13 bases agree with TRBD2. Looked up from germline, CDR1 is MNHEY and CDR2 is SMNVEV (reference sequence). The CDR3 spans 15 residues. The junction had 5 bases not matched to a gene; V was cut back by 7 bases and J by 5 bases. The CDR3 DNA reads TGTGCCAGCACCCCGGGGACTAGCGGGGACAATGAGCAGTTCTTC. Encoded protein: CASTPGTSGDNEQFF.

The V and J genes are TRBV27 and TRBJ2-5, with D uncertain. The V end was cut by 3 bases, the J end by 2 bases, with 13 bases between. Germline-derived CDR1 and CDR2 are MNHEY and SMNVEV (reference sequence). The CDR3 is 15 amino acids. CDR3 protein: CASSLRMGEQETQYF. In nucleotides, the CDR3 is TGTGCCAGCAGTTTGAGAATGGGCGAGCAAGAGACCCAGTACTTC.

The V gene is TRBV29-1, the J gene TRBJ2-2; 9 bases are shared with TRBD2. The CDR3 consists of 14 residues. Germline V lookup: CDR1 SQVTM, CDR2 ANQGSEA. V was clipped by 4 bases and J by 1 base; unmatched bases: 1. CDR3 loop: CSVGLAVNTGELFF. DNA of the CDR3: TGCAGCGTTGGACTAGCGGTGAACACCGGGGAGCTGTTTTTT.

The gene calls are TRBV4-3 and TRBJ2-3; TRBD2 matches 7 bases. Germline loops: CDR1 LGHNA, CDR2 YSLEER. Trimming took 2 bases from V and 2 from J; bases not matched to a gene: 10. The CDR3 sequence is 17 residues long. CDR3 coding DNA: TGCGCCAGCAGCCAAAGTCCCCGGGACTATTCCACAGATACGCAGTATTTT. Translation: CASSQSPRDYSTDTQYF.

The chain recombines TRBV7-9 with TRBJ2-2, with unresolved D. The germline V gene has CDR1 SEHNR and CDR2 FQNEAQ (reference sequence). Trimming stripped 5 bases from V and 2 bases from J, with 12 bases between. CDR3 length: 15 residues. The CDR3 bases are TGTGCCAGCAGCCAACCAGATTTAAACACCGGGGAGCTGTTTTTT. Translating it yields CASSQPDLNTGELFF.

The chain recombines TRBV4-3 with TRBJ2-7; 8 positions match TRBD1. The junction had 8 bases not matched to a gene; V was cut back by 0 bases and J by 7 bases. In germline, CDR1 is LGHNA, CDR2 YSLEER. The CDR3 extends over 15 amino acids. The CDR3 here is CASSQDAGGSSEQYF. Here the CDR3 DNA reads TGCGCCAGCAGCCAAGATGCAGGGGGCAGTTCGGAGCAGTACTTC.

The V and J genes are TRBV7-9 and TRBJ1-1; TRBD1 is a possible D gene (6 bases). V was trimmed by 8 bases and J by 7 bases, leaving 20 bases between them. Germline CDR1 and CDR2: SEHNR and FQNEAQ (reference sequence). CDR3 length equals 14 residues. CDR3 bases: TGTGCCAGCGATGGGGGCACGGCAACTGTTGAAGCTTTCTTT. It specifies CASDGGTATVEAFF.

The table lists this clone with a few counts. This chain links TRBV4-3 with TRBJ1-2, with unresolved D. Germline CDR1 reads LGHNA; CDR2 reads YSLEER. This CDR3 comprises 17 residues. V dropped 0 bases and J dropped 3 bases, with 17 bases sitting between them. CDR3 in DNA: TGCGCCAGCAGCCAAGATTGGCAGGTAGACTACTACTATGGCTACACCTTC. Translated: CASSQDWQVDYYYGYTF.

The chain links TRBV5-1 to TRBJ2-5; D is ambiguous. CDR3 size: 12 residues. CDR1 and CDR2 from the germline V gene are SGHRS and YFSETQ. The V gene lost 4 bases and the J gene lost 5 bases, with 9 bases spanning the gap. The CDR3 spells CASSPNGETQYF. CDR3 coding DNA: TGCGCCAGCAGCCCGAACGGGGAGACCCAGTACTTC.

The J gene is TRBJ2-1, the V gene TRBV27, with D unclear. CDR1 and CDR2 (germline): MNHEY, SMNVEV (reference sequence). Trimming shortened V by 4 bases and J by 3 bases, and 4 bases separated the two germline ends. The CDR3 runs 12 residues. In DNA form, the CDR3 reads TGTGCCAGCAGTTACAACTACAATGAGCAGTTCTTC. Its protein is CASSYNYNEQFF.

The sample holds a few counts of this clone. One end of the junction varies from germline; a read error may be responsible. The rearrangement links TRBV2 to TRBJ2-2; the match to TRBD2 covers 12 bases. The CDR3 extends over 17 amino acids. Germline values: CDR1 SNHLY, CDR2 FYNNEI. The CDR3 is CASSVLAGGPVTGELFF. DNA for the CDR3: TGTGCCAGTAGTGTGCTAGCGGGAGGGCCGGTCACCGGGGAGCTGTTTTTT.

CDR3 sequence reads: CASSQDRGEGRYEQYF. CDR3 nucleotide sequence: TGCGCCAGCAGCCAAGATAGGGGGGAGGGCCGCTACGAGCAGTACTTC. The chain combines TRBV4-1 with TRBJ2-7, with D maybe TRBD2 (7 bases). V was pared by 0 bases and J by 3 bases, with 15 bases between. Germline lookup yields CDR1 MGHRA and CDR2 YSYEKL. This CDR3 spans 16 amino acids.

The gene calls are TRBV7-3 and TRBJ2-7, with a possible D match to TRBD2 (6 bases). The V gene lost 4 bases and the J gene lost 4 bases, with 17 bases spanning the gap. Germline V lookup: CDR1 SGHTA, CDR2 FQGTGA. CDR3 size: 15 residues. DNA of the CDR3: TGTGCCAGCAGCTCGATTAGCGGACCTTTATACGAGCAGTACTTC. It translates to CASSSISGPLYEQYF.

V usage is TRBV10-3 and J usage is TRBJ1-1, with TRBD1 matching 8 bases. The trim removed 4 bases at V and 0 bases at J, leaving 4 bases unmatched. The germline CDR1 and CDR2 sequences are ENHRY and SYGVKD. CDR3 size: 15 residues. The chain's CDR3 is CAISGPGQVNTEAFF. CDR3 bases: TGTGCCATCAGTGGACCGGGACAGGTGAACACTGAAGCTTTCTTT.

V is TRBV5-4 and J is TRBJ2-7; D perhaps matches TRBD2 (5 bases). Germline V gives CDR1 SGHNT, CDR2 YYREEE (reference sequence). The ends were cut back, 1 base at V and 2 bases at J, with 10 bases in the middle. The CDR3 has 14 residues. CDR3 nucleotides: TGTGCCAGCAGCTTGCGGGGAATGGCCTACGAGCAGTACTTC. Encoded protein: CASSLRGMAYEQYF.

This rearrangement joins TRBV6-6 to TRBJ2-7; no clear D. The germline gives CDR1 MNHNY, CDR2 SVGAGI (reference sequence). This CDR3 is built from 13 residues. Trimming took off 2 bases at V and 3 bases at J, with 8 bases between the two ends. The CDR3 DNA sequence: TGTGCCAGCAGTTACGTTAGTTACTACGAGCAGTACTTC. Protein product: CASSYVSYYEQYF.

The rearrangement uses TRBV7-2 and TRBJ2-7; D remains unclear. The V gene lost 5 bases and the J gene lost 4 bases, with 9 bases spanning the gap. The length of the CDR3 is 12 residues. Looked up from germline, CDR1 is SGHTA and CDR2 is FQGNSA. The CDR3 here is CASSNQNYEQYF. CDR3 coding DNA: TGTGCCAGCAGCAACCAGAATTACGAGCAGTACTTC.